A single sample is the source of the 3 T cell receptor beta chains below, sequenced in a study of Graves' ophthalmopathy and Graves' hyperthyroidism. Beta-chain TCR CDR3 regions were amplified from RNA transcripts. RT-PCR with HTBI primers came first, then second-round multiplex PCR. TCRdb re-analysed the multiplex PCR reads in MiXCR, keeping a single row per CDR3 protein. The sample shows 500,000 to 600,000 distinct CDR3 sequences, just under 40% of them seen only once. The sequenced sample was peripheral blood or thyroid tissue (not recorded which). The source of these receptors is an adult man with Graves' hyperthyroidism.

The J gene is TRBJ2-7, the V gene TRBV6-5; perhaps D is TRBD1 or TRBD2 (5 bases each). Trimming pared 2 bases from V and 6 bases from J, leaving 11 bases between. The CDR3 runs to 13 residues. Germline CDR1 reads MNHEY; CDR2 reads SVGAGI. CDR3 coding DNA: TGTGCCAGCAGTTACGACCCAGGGAGCGAGCAGTACTTC. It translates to CASSYDPGSEQYF.

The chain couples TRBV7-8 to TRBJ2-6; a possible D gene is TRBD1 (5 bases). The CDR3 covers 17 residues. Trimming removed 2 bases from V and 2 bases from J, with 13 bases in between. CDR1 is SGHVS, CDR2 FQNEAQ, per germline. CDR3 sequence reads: CASSLSLDRAGANVLTF. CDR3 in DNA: TGTGCCAGCAGCTTATCCCTCGACAGAGCTGGGGCCAACGTCCTGACTTTC.

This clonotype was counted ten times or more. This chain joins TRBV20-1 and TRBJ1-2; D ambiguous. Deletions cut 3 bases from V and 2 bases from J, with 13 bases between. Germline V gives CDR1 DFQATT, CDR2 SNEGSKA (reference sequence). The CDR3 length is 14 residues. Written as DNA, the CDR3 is TGCAGTGCTAGGAGTCTACTCGGAAACTATGGCTACACCTTC. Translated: CSARSLLGNYGYTF.